The subject of this entry is one T cell receptor (beta chain). Sequenced by immunoSEQ multiplex PCR; TCRdb stores in-frame clones only, minus some. The sample has approximately 200,000 clones, about 85% seen once. The V gene's germline CDR1 is LNHDA and CDR2 SQIVND (reference sequence). This CDR3 is built from 12 residues. V was shortened by 7 bases and J by 6 bases, with 11 bases between the two germline ends. The data belong to a study of blood T cell repertoires in COVID-19. The chain employs TRBV19 and TRBJ2-3; weak D call: TRBD1 (5 bases). This receptor was taken from a man aged 35 to 55 who had recovered from COVID-19. Sequencing used PBMCs or T cells enriched from blood (not recorded which). This CDR3 is CASIRGSDTQYF. Here the CDR3 DNA reads TGTGCCAGTATAAGGGGCTCCGATACGCAGTATTTT.